This T cell receptor beta chain came from a study of T cell changes during pregnancy in multiple sclerosis. The CDR3 length is 15 residues. Germline CDR1 SGHKS, CDR2 YYEKEE (reference sequence). Trimming took 2 bases from V and 5 from J, leaving 16 bases between them. Data came from immunoSEQ multiplex PCR; TCRdb stores just in-frame clones and leaves some out. The sample holds tens of thousands of clones, approximately 90% seen once. The chain employs TRBV5-5 and TRBJ1-1; D remains ambiguous. This sequence was found in a female donor with multiple sclerosis, enrolled in a pregnancy study. Sequencing was performed on CD4+ T cells from peripheral blood mononuclear cells, taken after pregnancy. This CDR3 reads CASSFLGPTGTEAFF. As DNA, the CDR3 is TGTGCCAGCAGCTTTTTGGGCCCGACGGGGACTGAAGCTTTCTTT.